This TCR beta chain was documented in a study of blood T cell repertoires in COVID-19. Study information: COVID-19 samples from acute and convalescent phases originated in the United States, Italy and Spain.

The ends lost 5 bases at V and 4 bases at J; junction bases unmatched: 9. The CDR3 consists of 15 residues. The germline V gene has CDR1 SGHRS and CDR2 YFSETQ. In the original workflow: How many nucleated cells were present was estimated from reference gene primer amplification. Sequenced by immunoSEQ multiplex PCR; TCRdb stores in-frame clones only, minus some. For V, J and clone size, that table is used; D and trimming come from the DNA. The table lists under 130,000 clones, about 91% of them singletons. The receptor comes from a human donor in a cohort sampled during active COVID-19. The chain has TRBV5-1 and TRBJ2-5; 9 nucleotides match TRBD2. Sequenced material: peripheral blood. This chain's CDR3 is CASSSLAGPGETQYF. In DNA, the CDR3 is TGCGCCAGCAGTAGTCTAGCGGGGCCGGGAGAGACCCAGTACTTC.